One T cell receptor (beta chain) is described in this entry. Per the germline V gene, CDR1 is DFQATT and CDR2 is SNEGSKA (reference sequence). The CDR3 extends over 14 amino acids. V lost 6 bases and J lost 2, with 14 bases in between. The data originate from a study of blood T cells in healthy people across ages. Primed by a sample-barcoded 5' primer and a J-beta primer mix, a second PCR proceeded for 7 to 11 cycles. TCRdb itself ran the 5' RACE reads through MiXCR, one entry per CDR3 protein. The data contain around 990,000 distinct CDR3 sequences, around two fifths of them seen just once; the ten biggest clones take up approximately 14%.

The sequencing input was blood. The chain is built from TRBV20-1 and TRBJ2-1; either TRBD1 or TRBD2 may fit D (5 bases each). This TCR derives from a man aged 18 to 30 in good health. The CDR3 is CSAYGASPYNEQFF. CDR3 sequence (DNA): TGCAGTGCCTACGGGGCTAGTCCCTACAATGAGCAGTTCTTC.